Each of the 7 T cell receptor beta chains below was sequenced from the same sample in a study of shared clonotypes between healthy human individuals. Sequencing was performed with immunoSEQ multiplex PCR; in TCRdb, only in-frame clones are kept and a portion is missing. Of a few hundred thousand clones in the sample, roughly 97% are singletons; the top ten hold about 0.06%. Sequencing used naive CD4+ T cells sorted from blood. Described subset: CD45RA+ positively selected. Every receptor here comes from a woman between 25 and 40 years old in good health.

This rearrangement joins TRBV28 to TRBJ2-7, with 11 bases aligning to TRBD2. J lost 3 bases, V lost 5 bases, and 6 bases had no gene match. The CDR3 runs 15 residues. Looked up from germline, CDR1 is MDHEN and CDR2 is SYDVKM. CDR3 in amino acids: CASSPPTSGIYEQYF. CDR3 DNA: TGTGCCAGCAGTCCGCCGACTAGCGGGATCTACGAGCAGTACTTC.

The genes are TRBV28 and TRBJ1-3, with D uncertain. CDR1 and CDR2 (germline): MDHEN, SYDVKM. Trimming removed 4 bases from V and 0 bases from J, with 16 bases in between. There are 17 residues in the CDR3. This CDR3 reads CASSSPLGDNSGNTIYF. The CDR3 region has the DNA TGTGCCAGCAGTTCCCCCTTAGGCGATAACTCTGGAAACACCATATATTTT. The full variable domain, its missing parts supplied by reference TRBV28 and TRBJ1-3, is DVKVTQSSRYLVKRTGEKVFLECVQDMDHENMFWYRQDPGLGLRLIYFSYDVKMKEKGDIPEGYSVSREKKERFSLILESASTNQTSMYLCASSSPLGDNSGNTIYFGEGSWLTVV.

This clone has only one observation. J is TRBJ1-3 and V is TRBV5-5; no reliable D call. Germline lookup yields CDR1 SGHKS and CDR2 YYEKEE (reference sequence). The CDR3 spans 14 residues. Trimming took off 5 bases at V and 4 bases at J, with 13 bases between the two ends. The CDR3: CASRTTTGGNTIYF. The CDR3 DNA follows: TGTGCCAGCAGGACAACTACTGGAGGAAACACCATATATTTT. The full variable domain, with the rest looked up from reference TRBV5-5 and TRBJ1-3, is DAGVTQSPTHLIKTRGQQVTLRCSPISGHKSVSWYQQVLGQGPQFIFQYYEKEERGRGNFPDRFSARQFPNYSSELNVNALLLGDSALYLCASRTTTGGNTIYFGEGSWLTVV.

The chain has TRBV5-1 and TRBJ2-3; D perhaps matches TRBD2 (6 bases). The CDR3 has 15 residues. The V gene lost 0 bases and the J gene lost 4 bases, with 12 bases spanning the gap. Germline loops: CDR1 SGHRS, CDR2 YFSETQ. The chain's CDR3 is CASSLAGRGSDTQYF. The CDR3 DNA reads TGCGCCAGCAGCTTGGCCGGGAGAGGATCAGATACGCAGTATTTT.

J is TRBJ2-7 and V is TRBV28; 10 positions match TRBD1. V dropped 2 bases and J dropped 2; count of bases not matched to a gene: 6. Germline values: CDR1 MDHEN, CDR2 SYDVKM. The CDR3 sequence is 16 residues long. This CDR3 is CASSLTTGTGAYEQYF. The CDR3 bases are TGTGCCAGCAGTTTAACGACCGGGACAGGGGCCTACGAGCAGTACTTC.

This sequence joins TRBV29-1 and TRBJ2-3; 9 bases match TRBD2. With 4 bases clipped from V and 1 base from J, the junction kept 9 bases outside the gene matches. CDR1 and CDR2 (germline): SQVTM, ANQGSEA. There are 16 residues in the CDR3. The CDR3: CSVGLAGFGGTDTQYF. DNA for the CDR3: TGCAGCGTTGGTCTAGCGGGATTTGGGGGCACAGATACGCAGTATTTT.

CDR3 amino acids: CASSKGQSSGNTIYF. CDR3 DNA: TGCGCCAGCAGCAAAGGACAGAGCTCTGGAAACACCATATATTTT. This chain links TRBV5-1 with TRBJ1-3, with D possibly being TRBD1 (6 bases). The CDR3 sequence is 15 residues long. Per germline, CDR1 SGHRS and CDR2 YFSETQ. V was cut by 4 bases and J by 0 bases, with 11 bases left in between.